The TCR beta chain described here comes from a study of technical replicates of blood from several donors. The data were produced by immunoSEQ multiplex PCR, yet TCRdb's version contains in-frame clones alone and is incomplete. This sample has 80,000 to 90,000 clones; roughly 94% occur once, and the top ten carry about 0.25%. Trimming at V came to 2 bases and at J to 10 bases, leaving 7 bases not matched to a gene. CDR1 and CDR2 (germline): GTSNPN, SVGIG (reference sequence). This CDR3 spans 13 amino acids. The chain has TRBV30 and TRBJ2-1, with 8 bases identical to TRBD1. This receptor was taken from a human donor in good health. The sample comprised T cells isolated from PBMCs. CDR3 amino acids: CAWSHNRGSEQFF. The CDR3 DNA reads as TGTGCCTGGAGTCACAACAGGGGGAGCGAGCAGTTCTTC.